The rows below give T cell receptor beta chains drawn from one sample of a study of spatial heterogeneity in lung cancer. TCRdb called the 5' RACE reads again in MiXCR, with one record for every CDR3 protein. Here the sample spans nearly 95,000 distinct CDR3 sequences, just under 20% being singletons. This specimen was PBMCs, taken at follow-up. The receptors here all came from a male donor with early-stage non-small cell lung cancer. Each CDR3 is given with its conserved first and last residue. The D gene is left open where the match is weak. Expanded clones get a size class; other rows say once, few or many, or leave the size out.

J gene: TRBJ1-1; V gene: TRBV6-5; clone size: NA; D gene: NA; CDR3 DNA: TGTGCCAGCATCTCCACCTCCGGGCCCGGCACTGAAGCTTTCTTT; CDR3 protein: CASISTSGPGTEAFF
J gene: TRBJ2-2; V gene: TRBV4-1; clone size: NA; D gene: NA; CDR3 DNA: TGCGCCAGCAGCCAAGCCGGGGCCGTAACCGGGGAGCTGTTTTTT; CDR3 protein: CASSQAGAVTGELFF
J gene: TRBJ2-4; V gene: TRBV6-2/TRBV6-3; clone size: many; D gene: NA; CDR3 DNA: TGTGCCAGCAGTTACAATCCGAGCGGGCCTCCAGCCAAAAACATTCAGTACTTC; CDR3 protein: CASSYNPSGPPAKNIQYF
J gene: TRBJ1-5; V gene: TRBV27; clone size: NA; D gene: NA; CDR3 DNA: TGTGCCAGCAGTTTCCGGCGAAGCAATCAGCCCCAGCATTTT; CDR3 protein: CASSFRRSNQPQHF
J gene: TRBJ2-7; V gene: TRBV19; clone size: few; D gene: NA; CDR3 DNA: TGTGCCAGTAACGGCGGGACGAGCTCCTACGAGCAGTACTTC; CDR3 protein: CASNGGTSSYEQYF
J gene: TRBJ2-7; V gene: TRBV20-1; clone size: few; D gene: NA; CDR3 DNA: TGCAGTGCGGAAGGACAATGGAAAGGGACCTACGAGCAGTACTTC; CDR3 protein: CSAEGQWKGTYEQYF
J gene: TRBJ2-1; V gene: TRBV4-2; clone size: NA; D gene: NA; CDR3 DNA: TGTGCCAGCAGCCAAGCGGGAAGAAGCTCCTACAATGAGCAGTTCTTC; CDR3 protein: CASSQAGRSSYNEQFF
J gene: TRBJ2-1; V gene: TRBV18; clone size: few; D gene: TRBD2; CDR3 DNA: TGTGCCAGCTCACCACCGACTAGCGGGAGGTATGAGCAGTTCTTC; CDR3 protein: CASSPPTSGRYEQFF
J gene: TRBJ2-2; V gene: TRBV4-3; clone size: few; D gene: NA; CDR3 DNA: TGCGCCAGCAGCCAAGATTTCGACACCGGGGAGCTGTTTTTT; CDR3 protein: CASSQDFDTGELFF
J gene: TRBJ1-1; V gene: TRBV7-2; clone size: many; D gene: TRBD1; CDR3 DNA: TGTGCCAGCAGCCGAGACAGGGGAGGGACTGAAGCTTTCTTT; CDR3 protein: CASSRDRGGTEAFF
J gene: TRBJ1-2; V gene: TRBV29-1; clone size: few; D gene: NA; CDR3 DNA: TGCAGCGTTGAAAGGGCGGCTCGAGGGGATGGCTACACCTTC; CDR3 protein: CSVERAARGDGYTF
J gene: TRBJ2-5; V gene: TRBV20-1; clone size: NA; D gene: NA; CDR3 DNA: TGCAGTGCTAGAGATAGTAGGGGATCGGGCCAGTACTTC; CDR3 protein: CSARDSRGSGQYF
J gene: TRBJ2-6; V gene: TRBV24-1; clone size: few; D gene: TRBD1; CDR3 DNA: TGTGCCACCAGTGAGGGGGACAGCTCTGGGGCCAACGTCCTGACTTTC; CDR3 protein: CATSEGDSSGANVLTF
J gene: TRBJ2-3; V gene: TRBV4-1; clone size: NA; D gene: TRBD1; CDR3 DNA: TGCGCCAGCAGCCGAAGGACGGACAGGAGCGGAGATACGCAGTATTTT; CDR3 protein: CASSRRTDRSGDTQYF
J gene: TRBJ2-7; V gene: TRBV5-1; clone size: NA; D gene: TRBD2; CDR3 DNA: TGCGCCAGCAGCCTTGCCAGGACTAGCAGGTACGAGCAGTACTTC; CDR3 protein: CASSLARTSRYEQYF
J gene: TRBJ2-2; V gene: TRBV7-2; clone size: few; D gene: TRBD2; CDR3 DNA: TGTGCCAGCAGCTCCCCCGGGGCGGGAGGGCCGACCGGGGAGCTGTTTTTT; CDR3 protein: CASSSPGAGGPTGELFF
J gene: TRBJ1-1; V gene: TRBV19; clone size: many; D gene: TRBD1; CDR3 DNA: TGTGCCAGTACCCCGACAGGGTCCGCAAAGAACACTGAAGCTTTCTTT; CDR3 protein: CASTPTGSAKNTEAFF
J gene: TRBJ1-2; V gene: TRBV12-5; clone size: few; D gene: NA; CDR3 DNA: TGTGCTAGTGGCTCCGGGACGGTCGATGGCTACACCTTC; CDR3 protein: CASGSGTVDGYTF
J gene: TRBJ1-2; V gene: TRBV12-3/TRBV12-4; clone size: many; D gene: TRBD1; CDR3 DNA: TGTGCCAGCAGTTTGGGAGGGACAGAGAACTATGGCTACACCTTC; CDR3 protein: CASSLGGTENYGYTF
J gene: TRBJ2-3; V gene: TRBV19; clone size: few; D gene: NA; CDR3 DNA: TGTGCCAGTAGTAATCGACGTCCTGGCACAGATACGCAGTATTTT; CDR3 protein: CASSNRRPGTDTQYF
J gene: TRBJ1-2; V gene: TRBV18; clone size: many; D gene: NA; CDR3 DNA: TGTGCCAGCTCGTCTGGACTGAATAACTATGGCTACACCTTC; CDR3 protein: CASSSGLNNYGYTF
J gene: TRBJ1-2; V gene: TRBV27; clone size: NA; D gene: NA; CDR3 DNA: TGTGCCAGCAGTTTCGGGACATCTGATGGCTACACCTTC; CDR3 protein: CASSFGTSDGYTF
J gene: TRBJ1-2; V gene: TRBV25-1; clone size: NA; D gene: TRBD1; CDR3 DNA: TGTGCCAGCAGTGACCGGGACAGGGTATATGGCTACACCTTC; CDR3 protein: CASSDRDRVYGYTF
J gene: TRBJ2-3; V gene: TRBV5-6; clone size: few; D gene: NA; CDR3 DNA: TGTGCCAGCAGCCCCGTTCCAACAGATACGCAGTATTTT; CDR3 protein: CASSPVPTDTQYF
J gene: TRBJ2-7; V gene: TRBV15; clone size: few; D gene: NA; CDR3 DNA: TGTGCCACCAGCAGAGACCAGACTGGGGTCGAGCAGTACTTC; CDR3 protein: CATSRDQTGVEQYF
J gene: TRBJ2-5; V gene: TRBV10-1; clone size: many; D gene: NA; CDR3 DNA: TGCGCCAGCAGTCCGGGAGTCCAAGAGACCCAGTACTTC; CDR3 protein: CASSPGVQETQYF
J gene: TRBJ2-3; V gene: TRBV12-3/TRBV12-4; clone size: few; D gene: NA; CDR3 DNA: TGTGCCAGCAGTTTTCAGCCTACGGATACGCAGTATTTT; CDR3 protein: CASSFQPTDTQYF
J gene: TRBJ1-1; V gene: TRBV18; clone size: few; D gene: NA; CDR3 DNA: TGTGCCAGCTCAGGACAAAAGAACACTGAAGCTTTCTTT; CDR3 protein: CASSGQKNTEAFF
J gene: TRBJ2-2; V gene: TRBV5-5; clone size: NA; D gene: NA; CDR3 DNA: TGTGCCAGCAGCCCGAAACCCTCGAACACCGGGGAGCTGTTTTTT; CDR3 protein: CASSPKPSNTGELFF
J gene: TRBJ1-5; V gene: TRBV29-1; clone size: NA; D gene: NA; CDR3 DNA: TGCAGCGTTGGCCAGTATAGCAATCAGCCCCAGCATTTT; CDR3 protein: CSVGQYSNQPQHF
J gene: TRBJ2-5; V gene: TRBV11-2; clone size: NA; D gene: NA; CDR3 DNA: TGTGCCAGCAGCCTACGATTGAACCAAGAGACCCAGTACTTC; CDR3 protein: CASSLRLNQETQYF
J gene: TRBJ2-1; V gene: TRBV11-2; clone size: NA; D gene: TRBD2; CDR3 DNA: TGTGCCAGCAGCTTAGGACCTAGCGGGGGGGCCTTCATCAATGAGCAGTTCTTC; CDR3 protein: CASSLGPSGGAFINEQFF
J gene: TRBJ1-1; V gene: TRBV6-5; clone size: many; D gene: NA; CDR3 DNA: TGTGCCAGCAGCCTTACAGGGAACACTGAAGCTTTCTTT; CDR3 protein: CASSLTGNTEAFF
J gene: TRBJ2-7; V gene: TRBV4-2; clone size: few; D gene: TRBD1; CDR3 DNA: TGTGCCAGCAGCCAAAACTTGGGACAGGGGGCCTACGAGCAGTACTTC; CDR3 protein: CASSQNLGQGAYEQYF